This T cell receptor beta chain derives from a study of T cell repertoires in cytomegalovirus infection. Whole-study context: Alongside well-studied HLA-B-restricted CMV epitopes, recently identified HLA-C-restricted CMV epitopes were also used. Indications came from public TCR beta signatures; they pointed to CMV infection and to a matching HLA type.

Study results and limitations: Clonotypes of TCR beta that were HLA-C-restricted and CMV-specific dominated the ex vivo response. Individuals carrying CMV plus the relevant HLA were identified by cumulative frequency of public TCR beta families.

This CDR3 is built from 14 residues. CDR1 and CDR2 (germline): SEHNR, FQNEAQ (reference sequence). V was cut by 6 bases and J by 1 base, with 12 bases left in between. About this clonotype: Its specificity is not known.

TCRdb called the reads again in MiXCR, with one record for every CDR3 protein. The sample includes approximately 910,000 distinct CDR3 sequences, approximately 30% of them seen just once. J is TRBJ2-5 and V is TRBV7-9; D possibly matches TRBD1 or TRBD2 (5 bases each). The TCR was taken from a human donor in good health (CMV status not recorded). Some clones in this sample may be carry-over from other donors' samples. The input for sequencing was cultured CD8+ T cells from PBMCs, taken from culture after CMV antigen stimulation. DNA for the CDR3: TGTGCCAGCAGATCCCCCGGGACCCAAGAGACCCAGTACTTC. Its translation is CASRSPGTQETQYF.